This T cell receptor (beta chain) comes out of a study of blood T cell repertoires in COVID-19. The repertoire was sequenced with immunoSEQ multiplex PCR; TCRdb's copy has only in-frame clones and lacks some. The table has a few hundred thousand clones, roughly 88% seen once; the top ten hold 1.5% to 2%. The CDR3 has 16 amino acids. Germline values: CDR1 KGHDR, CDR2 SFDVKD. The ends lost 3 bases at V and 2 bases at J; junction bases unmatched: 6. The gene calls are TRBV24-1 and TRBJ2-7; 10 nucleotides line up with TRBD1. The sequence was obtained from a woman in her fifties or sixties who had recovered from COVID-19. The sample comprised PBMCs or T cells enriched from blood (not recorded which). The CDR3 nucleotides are TGTGCCACCAGTGATCCCGGACAGGGGGGGACCTACGAGCAGTACTTC. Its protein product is CATSDPGQGGTYEQYF.